This entry lists 25 T cell receptor beta chains sequenced from one sample in a study of TIL therapy for anti-PD-1-resistant metastatic lung cancer. The immunoSEQ assay was v3. Libraries were prepared by immunoSEQ multiplex PCR; TCRdb keeps only in-frame clonotypes and omits some of them. This table has about 53,000 clones, less than 85% appearing once. Described time point: pre-treatment sample, taken before nivolumab and TIL therapy. Material: blood, obtained at baseline. These receptor sequences come from a person aged 25-79 years with non-small cell lung cancer.

The chain has TRBV7-2 and TRBJ1-2; D unclear. The germline V gene encodes CDR1 SGHTA and CDR2 FQGNSA. This CDR3 contains 13 residues. V lost 2 bases, J lost 3 bases, and 7 bases lay in between. For the CDR3, the DNA is TGTGCCAGCAGCTTAAATTTGTACTATGGCTACACCTTC. Translation: CASSLNLYYGYTF.

V and J are TRBV7-2 and TRBJ1-1; 8 bases match TRBD1. Germline CDR1 SGHTA, CDR2 FQGNSA. This CDR3 comprises 14 residues. V was clipped by 5 bases and J by 3 bases; unmatched bases: 5. The CDR3 protein is CASSVPGGYTEAFF. CDR3 DNA: TGTGCCAGCAGCGTCCCAGGGGGCTACACTGAAGCTTTCTTT.

This chain links TRBV28 with TRBJ1-5; D uncertain. The CDR3 is 16 amino acids. Looked up from germline, CDR1 is MDHEN and CDR2 is SYDVKM. Trimming shortened V by 6 bases and J by 4 bases, and 19 bases separated the two germline ends. The CDR3 region is CASSSPSVQVNQPQHF. The CDR3 region has the DNA TGTGCCAGCAGCTCCCCCTCCGTGCAGGTTAATCAGCCCCAGCATTTT. Full variable domain (outside the CDR3, taken from reference TRBV28 and TRBJ1-5): DVKVTQSSRYLVKRTGEKVFLECVQDMDHENMFWYRQDPGLGLRLIYFSYDVKMKEKGDIPEGYSVSREKKERFSLILESASTNQTSMYLCASSSPSVQVNQPQHFGDGTRLSIL.

This clone has only a few counts. The CDR3 DNA follows: TGTGCCAGTTCCGTGAACACTGAAGCTTTCTTT. Its translation is CASSVNTEAFF. V gene TRBV7-2 combines with J gene TRBJ1-1, with unresolved D. Germline CDR1 is SGHTA and CDR2 is FQGNSA. The CDR3 is 11 residues long. The V and J ends lost 9 bases and 0 bases respectively, with 5 bases between them.

V and J are TRBV28 and TRBJ1-4; 8 nucleotides line up with TRBD1. Trimming at V came to 5 bases and at J to 1 base, leaving 12 bases not matched to a gene. This CDR3 comprises 18 residues. Per germline, CDR1 MDHEN and CDR2 SYDVKM. CDR3 nucleotides: TGTGCCAGCAGTCGGACAGGGCTTGCCTGGGGAACTAATGAAAAACTGTTTTTT. It yields the protein CASSRTGLAWGTNEKLFF.

The V gene is TRBV19, the J gene TRBJ2-1; D is unclear. With 6 bases removed from V and 8 bases from J, the gap between germline ends came to 20 bases. The CDR3 spans 15 residues. CDR1 LNHDA and CDR2 SQIVND come from the germline V gene (reference sequence). The CDR3 coding sequence is TGTGCCAGTAGCCCCCTGTCTACGGCGTCGTATGAGCAGTTCTTC. Amino acid sequence: CASSPLSTASYEQFF.

This clone was observed once. CDR3: CASSQDPLADIQETQYF. In nucleotides, the CDR3 is TGCGCCAGCAGCCAAGATCCCCTAGCTGATATCCAAGAGACCCAGTACTTC. The V gene is TRBV4-3, the J gene TRBJ2-5, with D possibly TRBD2 on 5 matching bases. The CDR3 is made up of 17 amino acids. Germline V gene data show CDR1 as LGHNA and CDR2 as YSLEER. V gave up 0 bases and J gave up 1 base, with 15 bases separating them.

The CDR3 region has the DNA TGTGCCACCGGACTAGCGGGGGGGGATACGCAGTATTTT. Its protein is CATGLAGGDTQYF. The V gene is TRBV6-5, the J gene TRBJ2-3; 15 bases agree with TRBD2. The germline CDR1 and CDR2 sequences are MNHEY and SVGAGI. Trimming cost V 10 bases and J 6 bases; bases outside gene matches: 2. The CDR3 contains 13 residues.

This clone was counted a few times. The rearrangement uses TRBV6-5 and TRBJ1-2, with no clear D. Germline assignment: CDR1 MNHEY and CDR2 SVGAGI. The CDR3 runs 14 residues. The germline V and J ends were trimmed by 0 bases and 8 bases, with 13 bases remaining between them. CDR3 bases: TGTGCCAGCAGTTACTCAACGGCCCCGAAGGGCTACACCTTC. It specifies CASSYSTAPKGYTF.

The J gene is TRBJ2-5, the V gene TRBV14; 9 nucleotides match TRBD2. Unmatched junction bases numbered 5, after V lost 4 bases and J lost 5 bases. The CDR3 length is 14 residues. Germline V CDR1 and CDR2: SGHDN, FVKESK. This CDR3 is CASSRSGSGETQYF. The CDR3, as DNA: TGTGCCAGCAGCCGTAGCGGGAGCGGGGAGACCCAGTACTTC.

The V call is TRBV30, the J call TRBJ1-1, with D maybe TRBD1 (6 bases). V was clipped by 3 bases and J by 4 bases, with 12 bases between them. The CDR3 runs 13 residues. CDR1 is GTSNPN and CDR2 is SVGIG in the germline V gene (reference sequence). The DNA for the CDR3 is TGTGCCTGGAGACGGTCGGGGGCCACTGAAGCTTTCTTT. This encodes CAWRRSGATEAFF.

V gene TRBV27 combines with J gene TRBJ2-6, with unresolved D. The CDR3 totals 13 residues. Germline-derived CDR1 and CDR2 are MNHEY and SMNVEV (reference sequence). V was clipped by 6 bases and J by 0 bases, with 3 bases between them. CDR3 protein: CASRASGANVLTF. The CDR3 DNA sequence: TGTGCCAGCAGGGCCTCTGGGGCCAACGTCCTGACTTTC.

In its sample, this clone was seen a few times. This sequence joins TRBV27 and TRBJ2-2; D unresolved. This CDR3 spans 17 amino acids. Germline CDR1 and CDR2: MNHEY and SMNVEV (reference sequence). V dropped 1 base and J dropped 4 bases, with 16 bases sitting between them. For the CDR3, the DNA is TGTGCCAGCAGTTTATGGGGTTTTGGTACGCGCACCGGGGAGCTGTTTTTT. Translating gives CASSLWGFGTRTGELFF.

This clone came up once. The chain recombines TRBV5-1 with TRBJ2-5, with D perhaps matching TRBD1 (6 bases). CDR1 and CDR2 (germline): SGHRS, YFSETQ. Trimming removed 1 base from V and 3 bases from J, with 10 bases in between. The CDR3 extends over 14 amino acids. CDR3 DNA sequence: TGCGCCAGCAGCTTGTTAAGGGGGAAAGAGACCCAGTACTTC. As protein: CASSLLRGKETQYF.

The chain employs TRBV11-2 and TRBJ1-4, with D perhaps TRBD1 (5 bases). The CDR3 has 12 residues. Trimming shortened V by 4 bases and J by 14 bases, and 14 bases separated the two germline ends. Germline-derived CDR1 and CDR2 are SGHAT and FQNNGV. The CDR3 is CASSSDSSVLFF. The CDR3 DNA follows: TGTGCCAGCAGCTCAGACAGCTCGGTGCTGTTTTTT.

The chain joins TRBV18 to TRBJ2-7; 13 positions agree with TRBD2. The CDR3 is 16 amino acids. Germline values: CDR1 KGHSH, CDR2 LQKENI. Trimming at V came to 3 bases and at J to 3 bases, leaving 5 bases not matched to a gene. The CDR3 nucleotides are TGTGCCAGCTCACCCCCACTAGCGGGAGGGCTCTACGAGCAGTACTTC. Translating gives CASSPPLAGGLYEQYF.

The chain has TRBV19 and TRBJ2-2; D might be TRBD2 (6 bases). Germline V CDR1 and CDR2: LNHDA, SQIVND (reference sequence). V dropped 3 bases and J dropped 3 bases, with 11 bases sitting between them. The CDR3 runs to 15 residues. CDR3 in amino acids: CASSMRGGDTGELFF. DNA of the CDR3: TGTGCCAGTAGTATGAGGGGAGGCGACACCGGGGAGCTGTTTTTT.

This rearrangement joins TRBV7-2 to TRBJ1-1; perhaps TRBD1 as D (5 bases). This CDR3 comprises 15 residues. From germline, CDR1 is SGHTA and CDR2 FQGNSA. V shed 5 bases and J shed 1 base, with 14 bases lying between them. This CDR3 is CASSPSGASNTEAFF. The CDR3 DNA is TGTGCCAGCAGCCCAAGTGGGGCCTCGAACACTGAAGCTTTCTTT.

This chain uses TRBV28 with TRBJ2-7; 9 positions agree with TRBD1. J lost 3 bases, V lost 1 base, and 4 bases had no gene match. The germline gives CDR1 MDHEN, CDR2 SYDVKM. CDR3 size: 15 residues. CDR3 in amino acids: CASSLSLGQGYEQYF. The CDR3 DNA reads TGTGCCAGCAGTTTATCGCTGGGACAGGGCTACGAGCAGTACTTC.

The CDR3 nucleotides are TGCGCCAGCAGCTTGGTGCCAGGCCCTTCTAGCACAGATACGCAGTATTTT. The encoded protein is CASSLVPGPSSTDTQYF. The rearrangement joins TRBV5-1 to TRBJ2-3; D unresolved. From germline, CDR1 is SGHRS and CDR2 YFSETQ. V was trimmed by 0 bases and J by 0 bases, leaving 14 bases between them. This CDR3 spans 17 amino acids.

On this clone: At one end the junction does not follow the germline gene, possibly because of a read error. In DNA, the CDR3 is TGTGCCACCACCAGAGGGGCCCTACGCTCCTACAATGAGCAGTTCTTC. Protein: CATTRGALRSYNEQFF. The J gene is TRBJ2-1, the V gene TRBV15; possibly TRBD1 or TRBD2 for D (5 bases each). This CDR3 comprises 16 residues. Looked up from germline, CDR1 is LNHNV and CDR2 is YYDKDF (reference sequence). Drawing the rest from reference TRBV15 and TRBJ2-1, the complete variable domain is DAMVIQNPRYQVTQFGKPVTLSCSQTLNHNVMYWYQQKSSQAPKLLFHYYDKDFNNEADTPDNFQSRRPNTSFCFLDIRSPGLGDTAMYLCATTRGALRSYNEQFFGPGTRLTVL.

The chain has TRBV27 and TRBJ1-1; D ambiguous. Trimming shortened V by 3 bases and J by 2 bases, and 22 bases separated the two germline ends. This CDR3 contains 18 residues. Germline V gene sequence: CDR1 MNHEY, CDR2 SMNVEV (reference sequence). CDR3 loop: CASSLESPRIRANTEAFF. CDR3 bases: TGTGCCAGCAGTTTGGAAAGCCCCCGGATTCGGGCCAACACTGAAGCTTTCTTT.

The V call is TRBV15, the J call TRBJ1-4, with TRBD1 as a possible D gene (6 bases). The CDR3 consists of 18 residues. The germline V gene has CDR1 LNHNV and CDR2 YYDKDF (reference sequence). V was clipped by 0 bases and J by 4 bases, with 18 bases between them. The CDR3 loop reads CATSRDRTGWGVNEKLFF. CDR3 DNA sequence: TGTGCCACCAGCAGAGATCGAACAGGGTGGGGGGTTAATGAAAAACTGTTTTTT. Drawing the rest from reference TRBV15 and TRBJ1-4, the complete variable domain is DAMVIQNPRYQVTQFGKPVTLSCSQTLNHNVMYWYQQKSSQAPKLLFHYYDKDFNNEADTPDNFQSRRPNTSFCFLDIRSPGLGDTAMYLCATSRDRTGWGVNEKLFFGSGTQLSVL.

This clone showed up just once. The rearrangement links TRBV7-2 to TRBJ1-3; 9 bases agree with TRBD1. The CDR3 is made up of 15 amino acids. J was trimmed by 3 bases and V by 6 bases; bases with no gene match: 6. In germline, CDR1 is SGHTA, CDR2 FQGNSA. The DNA of the CDR3 is TGTGCCAGCAGGTCTACAGGGGGCTTTGGAAACACCATATATTTT. Its protein is CASRSTGGFGNTIYF.

The V and J genes are TRBV28 and TRBJ1-1; D is possibly TRBD1 (5 bases). The germline V gene encodes CDR1 MDHEN and CDR2 SYDVKM. V was cut by 2 bases and J by 0 bases, with 16 bases left in between. CDR3 size: 17 residues. CDR3 region: CASSLMTLTVMNTEAFF. CDR3 nucleotides: TGTGCCAGCAGTTTAATGACCCTGACAGTCATGAACACTGAAGCTTTCTTT. The variable domain in full, completed from reference TRBV28 and TRBJ1-1, reads DVKVTQSSRYLVKRTGEKVFLECVQDMDHENMFWYRQDPGLGLRLIYFSYDVKMKEKGDIPEGYSVSREKKERFSLILESASTNQTSMYLCASSLMTLTVMNTEAFFGQGTRLTVV.